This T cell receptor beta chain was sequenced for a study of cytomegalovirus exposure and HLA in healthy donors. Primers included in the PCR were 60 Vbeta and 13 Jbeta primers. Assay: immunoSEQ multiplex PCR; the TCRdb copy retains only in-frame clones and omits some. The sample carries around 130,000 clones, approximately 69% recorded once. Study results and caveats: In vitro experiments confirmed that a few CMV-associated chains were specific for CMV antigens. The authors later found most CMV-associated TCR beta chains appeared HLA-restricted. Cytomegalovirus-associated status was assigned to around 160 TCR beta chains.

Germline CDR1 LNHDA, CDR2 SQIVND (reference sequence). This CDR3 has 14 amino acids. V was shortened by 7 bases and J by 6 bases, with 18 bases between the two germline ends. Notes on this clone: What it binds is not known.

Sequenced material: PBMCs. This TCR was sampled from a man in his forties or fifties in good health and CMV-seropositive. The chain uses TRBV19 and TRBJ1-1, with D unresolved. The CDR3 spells CASTATGRSSEAFF. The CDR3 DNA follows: TGTGCCAGTACCGCTACCGGGAGAAGCTCTGAAGCTTTCTTT.